Shown below are 28 T cell receptor beta chains from a single sample sequenced in a study of cytomegalovirus exposure and HLA in healthy donors. Both 60 Vbeta primers and 13 Jbeta primers went into the PCR. TCRdb's copy holds only in-frame clones and misses some; the assay was immunoSEQ multiplex PCR. This sample yields approximately 110,000 clones, of which 76% are seen a single time; just under 2% belongs to the top ten. Input material: PBMCs. Receptors were obtained from a man in his forties or fifties in good health and CMV-seronegative.

This clone was counted a few times. The chain joins TRBV25-1 to TRBJ2-2; maybe TRBD2 (5 bases). The CDR3 runs 11 residues. Between the trimmed V and J ends, which lost 7 bases and 6 bases, there was a span of 6 bases. CDR1 and CDR2 (germline): MGHDK, SYGVNS. The CDR3 sequence: CASKEAGELFF. In DNA, the CDR3 is TGTGCCAGCAAGGAGGCCGGGGAGCTGTTTTTT. The full variable domain, completed using reference TRBV25-1 and TRBJ2-2, is EADIYQTPRYLVIGTGKKITLECSQTMGHDKMYWYQQDPGMELHLIHYSYGVNSTEKGDLSSESTVSRIRTEHFPLTLESARPSHTSQYLCASKEAGELFFGEGSRLTVL.

The rearrangement links TRBV7-2 to TRBJ2-1; TRBD1 is a possible D gene (6 bases). V dropped 0 bases and J dropped 2 bases, with 8 bases sitting between them. The CDR3 is 15 residues long. CDR1 and CDR2 from the germline V gene are SGHTA and FQGNSA. The CDR3 DNA reads TGTGCCAGCAGCTTAGCGAAGGGGGCCTACAATGAGCAGTTCTTC. Its translation is CASSLAKGAYNEQFF.

The chain is built from TRBV6-4 and TRBJ1-2, with 7 bases identical to TRBD1. The germline gives CDR1 MRHNA, CDR2 SNTAGT. J gave up 1 base and V 4 bases, and 3 bases lay outside the gene matches. The CDR3 covers 14 residues. In DNA form, the CDR3 reads TGTGCCAGCAGTGGAGGGGGCAATAACTATGGCTACACCTTC. Its translation is CASSGGGNNYGYTF.

This rearrangement joins TRBV6-5 to TRBJ1-3; D not certain. Trimming pared 6 bases from V and 3 bases from J, leaving 12 bases between. Per the germline V gene, CDR1 is MNHEY and CDR2 is SVGAGI. The length of the CDR3 is 14 residues. CDR3 sequence (DNA): TGTGCCAGCAGCATCAGTAAAAATGGAAACACCATATATTTT. Amino acid sequence: CASSISKNGNTIYF.

This clone occurred a few times. This rearrangement joins TRBV6-6 to TRBJ1-2; 7 positions match TRBD1. V gave up 6 bases and J gave up 6 bases; unmatched junction bases: 10. CDR3 length equals 14 residues. Germline V gene lookup returns CDR1 MNHNY and CDR2 SVGAGI (reference sequence). The CDR3 is CASSPTGNFNGYTF. The CDR3 nucleotides are TGTGCCAGCAGCCCGACAGGGAATTTCAATGGCTACACCTTC.

The chain combines TRBV19 with TRBJ1-4; TRBD1 is a possible D gene (5 bases). The CDR3 runs 18 residues. Germline V gene lookup returns CDR1 LNHDA and CDR2 SQIVND (reference sequence). V was shortened by 6 bases and J by 0 bases, with 20 bases between the two germline ends. CDR3: CASSPRTGGNPTNEKLFF. The CDR3 DNA sequence: TGTGCCAGTAGCCCAAGAACGGGGGGAAATCCAACTAATGAAAAACTGTTTTTT.

This clone turned up a few times. This rearrangement joins TRBV6-4 to TRBJ1-5; D remains unclear. Germline CDR1 MRHNA, CDR2 SNTAGT. The CDR3 has 16 amino acids. The V end was cut by 4 bases, the J end by 0 bases, with 13 bases between. CDR3 DNA: TGTGCCAGCAGTGCAAGCCACTTTCATAGCAATCAGCCCCAGCATTTT. Protein sequence: CASSASHFHSNQPQHF.

The chain has TRBV6-5 and TRBJ1-6, with TRBD1 matching over 8 bases. Germline V CDR1 and CDR2: MNHEY, SVGAGI. V gave up 7 bases and J gave up 9 bases; unmatched junction bases: 5. CDR3 length: 13 residues. Written as DNA, the CDR3 is TGTGCCAGCATGGGACAGGTCGGTTCACCCCTCCACTTT. Translated: CASMGQVGSPLHF.

J is TRBJ1-1 and V is TRBV19; TRBD1 matches 9 bases. With 4 bases clipped from V and 5 bases from J, the junction kept 8 bases outside the gene matches. Looked up from germline, CDR1 is LNHDA and CDR2 is SQIVND (reference sequence). This CDR3 region has 15 residues. DNA of the CDR3: TGTGCCAGTAGTACCCGTGACAGGGGGAGAACTGAAGCTTTCTTT. The encoded protein is CASSTRDRGRTEAFF.

V gene TRBV18 combines with J gene TRBJ2-3, with 7 bases aligning to TRBD2. In germline, CDR1 is KGHSH, CDR2 LQKENI. V shed 6 bases, J shed 2 bases, and the junction held 8 bases outside the gene matches. The CDR3 is made up of 15 amino acids. The CDR3 here is CASSPTSSPTDTQYF. In DNA form, the CDR3 reads TGTGCCAGCTCGCCGACTAGCAGTCCCACAGATACGCAGTATTTT.

The rearrangement uses TRBV6-5 and TRBJ1-2; no clear D. This CDR3 region has 13 residues. The ends were cut back, 2 bases at V and 5 bases at J, with 9 bases in the middle. The germline gives CDR1 MNHEY, CDR2 SVGAGI. DNA of the CDR3: TGTGCCAGCAGTTACGGGCCAGAATATGGCTACACCTTC. Its protein is CASSYGPEYGYTF.

This clone was seen just once. The V call is TRBV28, the J call TRBJ2-1; a possible D gene is TRBD1 (6 bases). Germline CDR1 and CDR2: MDHEN and SYDVKM. The CDR3 runs to 14 residues. V lost 7 bases, J lost 6 bases, and 16 bases lay in between. The CDR3 region has the DNA TGTGCCAGCATCTTTAGTGGGGGCTCCAATGAGCAGTTCTTC. Protein product: CASIFSGGSNEQFF.

Remarks on this clone: A read error may account for a junction end that differs from germline. The chain links TRBV7-9 to TRBJ1-2, with 7 bases identical to TRBD1. The CDR3 has 12 residues. Germline V gene sequence: CDR1 SEHNR, CDR2 FQNEAQ (reference sequence). For the CDR3, the DNA is TGTTCCAGCAGCTCCAGGGGGTATGGCTACACCTTC. Its protein product is CSSSSRGYGYTF.

About this clone: Its ends do not fully match the called genes, so a read error is possible. The chain carries TRBV7-9 and TRBJ2-5; 7 nucleotides agree with TRBD1. The CDR3 is 13 amino acids. The germline gives CDR1 SEHNR, CDR2 FQNEAQ (reference sequence). The CDR3 here is CSSSFGQAETQYF. The CDR3 bases are TGTTCCAGCAGCTTTGGACAGGCCGAGACCCAGTACTTC.

This chain connects TRBV6-6 to TRBJ1-1; 7 bases match TRBD1. The CDR3 loop spans 13 amino acids. Germline CDR1 reads MNHNY; CDR2 reads SVGAGI (reference sequence). After removal of 6 bases from V and 11 bases from J, the junction contained 12 bases not matched to a gene. The CDR3: CASRSPTGQMAFF. CDR3 DNA: TGTGCCAGCAGGTCCCCAACGGGACAGATGGCTTTCTTT.

This rearrangement joins TRBV2 to TRBJ1-5; TRBD1 might be the D (6 bases). Trimming removed 6 bases from V and 7 bases from J, with 13 bases in between. Germline assignment: CDR1 SNHLY and CDR2 FYNNEI. The CDR3 has 13 amino acids. The CDR3 is CASRQGGYQPQHF. CDR3 DNA sequence: TGTGCCAGCAGACAAGGGGGATACCAGCCCCAGCATTTT.

The J gene is TRBJ1-3, the V gene TRBV4-2, with D possibly matching TRBD1 (6 bases). The CDR3 sequence is 15 residues long. Germline values: CDR1 LGHNA, CDR2 YNFKEQ. Trimming cost V 1 base and J 4 bases, with 11 bases left between them. In nucleotides, the CDR3 is TGTGCCAGCAGCCAAGCAGGGGCGCGGGGAAACACCATATATTTT. It encodes CASSQAGARGNTIYF.

V usage is TRBV11-3 and J usage is TRBJ1-1; D remains ambiguous. V lost 4 bases to trimming and J lost 1 base, with 7 bases between them. Germline CDR1 SGHNT, CDR2 YENEEA. This CDR3 is built from 13 residues. The CDR3 loop reads CASSSSGNTEAFF. The CDR3 bases are TGTGCCAGCAGCTCCTCAGGGAACACTGAAGCTTTCTTT.

The rearrangement links TRBV5-5 to TRBJ2-5, with TRBD2 as a possible D gene (5 bases). The germline gives CDR1 SGHKS, CDR2 YYEKEE (reference sequence). The CDR3 has 14 residues. V dropped 0 bases and J dropped 5 bases, with 11 bases sitting between them. The CDR3 loop is CASSLGQWEETQYF. DNA for the CDR3: TGTGCCAGCAGCTTGGGCCAATGGGAGGAGACCCAGTACTTC.

The genes are TRBV6-5 and TRBJ2-2, with a weak D call TRBD2 (7 bases). Germline CDR1 is MNHEY and CDR2 is SVGAGI. The CDR3 consists of 14 residues. Trimming removed 5 bases at V and 5 bases at J, with 12 bases between. The CDR3 region has the DNA TGTGCCAGCAGTCGGGGGAGGGGGACCGGGGAGCTGTTTTTT. Translating it yields CASSRGRGTGELFF.

V and J are TRBV5-1 and TRBJ1-1; no clear D. Germline CDR1 and CDR2: SGHRS and YFSETQ. CDR3 size: 14 residues. Trimming removed 0 bases at V and 10 bases at J, with 16 bases between. This CDR3 is CASSLATKRDGAFF. CDR3 nucleotide sequence: TGCGCCAGCAGCTTGGCGACTAAAAGGGATGGAGCTTTCTTT.

This clone was detected a few times. The chain couples TRBV5-8 to TRBJ1-2; 8 bases match TRBD1. J lost 5 bases, V lost 0 bases, and 6 bases had no gene match. The CDR3 covers 15 residues. The V gene's germline CDR1 is SGHTS and CDR2 YDEGEE. In DNA, the CDR3 is TGTGCCAGCAGCTTGGGGGTGGACAGGGTTTATGGCTACACCTTC. Its protein is CASSLGVDRVYGYTF.

This clone was counted only a few times. CDR3 residues: CASSLDWGPPNEQYF. CDR3 nucleotide sequence: TGTGCCAGCAGCCTAGATTGGGGGCCTCCCAACGAGCAGTACTTC. The rearrangement joins TRBV7-2 to TRBJ2-7; maybe TRBD1 (6 bases). V was trimmed by 5 bases and J by 5 bases, leaving 19 bases between them. Germline CDR1 reads SGHTA; CDR2 reads FQGNSA. The CDR3 covers 15 residues.

This rearrangement joins TRBV10-3 to TRBJ2-7; 7 nucleotides align to TRBD1. The CDR3 length is 15 residues. The J segment lost 4 bases and the V segment lost 0 bases, leaving 6 bases of the junction unmatched. Germline V CDR1 and CDR2: ENHRY, SYGVKD. In DNA, the CDR3 is TGTGCCATCAGTGAGTCGGTCTTACAGGGGTACGAGCAGTACTTC. It translates to CAISESVLQGYEQYF.

This clone was seen a few times. The chain employs TRBV28 and TRBJ2-7; 9 positions match TRBD2. After removal of 6 bases from V and 3 bases from J, the junction contained 6 bases not matched to a gene. The CDR3 runs to 14 residues. From germline, CDR1 is MDHEN and CDR2 SYDVKM. The CDR3 DNA follows: TGTGCCAGCAGCGCAAGACTAGCGGTCTACGAGCAGTACGTC. Translating it yields CASSARLAVYEQYV.

This chain links TRBV9 with TRBJ1-2; D remains ambiguous. The CDR3 covers 13 residues. Trimming shortened V by 0 bases and J by 6 bases, and 9 bases separated the two germline ends. The germline CDR1 and CDR2 sequences are SGDLS and YYNGEE. CDR3 in amino acids: CASSVEIVDGYTF. The DNA of the CDR3 is TGTGCCAGCAGCGTAGAAATAGTAGATGGCTACACCTTC.

The genes are TRBV6-6 and TRBJ2-3; D remains ambiguous. Trimming pared 6 bases from V and 3 bases from J, leaving 13 bases between. This CDR3 region has 14 residues. CDR1 MNHNY and CDR2 SVGAGI come from the germline V gene (reference sequence). The CDR3 loop is CASRRGIRTDTQYF. CDR3 bases: TGTGCCAGCAGACGAGGAATCCGAACAGATACGCAGTATTTT.

J is TRBJ2-2 and V is TRBV5-1; perhaps TRBD2 as D (7 bases). The V end lost 6 bases, the J end lost 8 bases, and 14 bases lay between the germline ends. Germline V CDR1 and CDR2: SGHRS, YFSETQ. The length of the CDR3 is 13 residues. CDR3 loop: CASKKRGAGELFF. CDR3 in DNA: TGCGCCAGCAAAAAACGGGGGGCAGGGGAGCTGTTTTTT.